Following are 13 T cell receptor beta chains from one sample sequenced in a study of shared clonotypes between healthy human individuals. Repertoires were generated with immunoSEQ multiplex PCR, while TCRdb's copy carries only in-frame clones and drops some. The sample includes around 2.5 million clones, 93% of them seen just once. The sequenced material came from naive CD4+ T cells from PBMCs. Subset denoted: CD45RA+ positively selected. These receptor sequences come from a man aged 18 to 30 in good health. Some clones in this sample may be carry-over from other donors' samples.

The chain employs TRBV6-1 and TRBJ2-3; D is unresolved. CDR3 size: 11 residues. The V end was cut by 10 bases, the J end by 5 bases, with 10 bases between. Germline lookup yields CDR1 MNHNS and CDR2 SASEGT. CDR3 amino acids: CATQTLDTQYF. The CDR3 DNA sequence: TGTGCCACCCAGACTCTAGATACGCAGTATTTT.

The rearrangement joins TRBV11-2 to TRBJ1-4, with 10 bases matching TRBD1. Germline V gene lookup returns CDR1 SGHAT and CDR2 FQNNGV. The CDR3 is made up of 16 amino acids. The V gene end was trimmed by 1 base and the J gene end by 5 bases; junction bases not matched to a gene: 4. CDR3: CASSLVTGQGNEKLFF. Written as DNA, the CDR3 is TGTGCCAGCAGCTTAGTCACGGGACAGGGGAATGAAAAACTGTTTTTT.

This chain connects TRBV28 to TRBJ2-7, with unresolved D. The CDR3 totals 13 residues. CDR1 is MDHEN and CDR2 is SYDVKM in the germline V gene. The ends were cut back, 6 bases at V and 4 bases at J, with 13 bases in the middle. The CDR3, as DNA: TGTGCCAGCAGGAGAGGCAGAGAGTACGAGCAGTACTTC. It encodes CASRRGREYEQYF.

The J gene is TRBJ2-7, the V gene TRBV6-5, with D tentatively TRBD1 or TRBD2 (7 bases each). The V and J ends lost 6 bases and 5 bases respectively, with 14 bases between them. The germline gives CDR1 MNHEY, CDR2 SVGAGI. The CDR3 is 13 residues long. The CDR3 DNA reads TGTGCCAGCAGGGGAGGGGGCATCCACGAGCAGTACTTC. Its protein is CASRGGGIHEQYF.

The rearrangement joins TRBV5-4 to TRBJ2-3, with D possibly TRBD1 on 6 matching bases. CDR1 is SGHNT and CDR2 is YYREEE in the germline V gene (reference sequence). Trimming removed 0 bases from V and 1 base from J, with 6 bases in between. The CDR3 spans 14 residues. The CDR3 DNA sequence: TGTGCCAGCAGCTTGGAGGGGGGCACAGATACGCAGTATTTT. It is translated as CASSLEGGTDTQYF.

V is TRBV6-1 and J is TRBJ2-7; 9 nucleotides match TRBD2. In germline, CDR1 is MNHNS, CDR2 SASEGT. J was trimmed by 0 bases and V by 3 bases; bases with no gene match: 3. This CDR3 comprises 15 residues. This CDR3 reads CASSELAGYSYEQYF. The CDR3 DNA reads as TGTGCCAGCAGTGAGCTAGCGGGATACTCCTACGAGCAGTACTTC.

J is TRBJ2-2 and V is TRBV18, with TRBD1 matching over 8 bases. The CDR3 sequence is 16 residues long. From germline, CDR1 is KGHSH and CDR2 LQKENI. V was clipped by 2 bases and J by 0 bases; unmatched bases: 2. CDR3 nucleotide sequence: TGTGCCAGCTCACCAATCAGGGGGCCGAACACCGGGGAGCTGTTTTTT. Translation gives CASSPIRGPNTGELFF.

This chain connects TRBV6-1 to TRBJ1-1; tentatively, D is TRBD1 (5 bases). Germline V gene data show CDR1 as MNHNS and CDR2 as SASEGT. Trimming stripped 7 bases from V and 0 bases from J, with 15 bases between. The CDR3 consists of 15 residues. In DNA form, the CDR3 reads TGTGCCAGCAACATGGGACGGGGGATGAACACTGAAGCTTTCTTT. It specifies CASNMGRGMNTEAFF.

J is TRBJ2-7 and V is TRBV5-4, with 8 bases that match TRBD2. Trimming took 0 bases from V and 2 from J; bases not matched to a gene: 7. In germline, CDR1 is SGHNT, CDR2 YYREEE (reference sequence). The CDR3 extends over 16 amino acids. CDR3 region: CASSLGVGGGTYEQYF. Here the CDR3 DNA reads TGTGCCAGCAGCTTGGGAGTCGGCGGGGGGACCTACGAGCAGTACTTC. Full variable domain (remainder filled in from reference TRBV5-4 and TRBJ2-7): ETGVTQSPTHLIKTRGQQVTLRCSSQSGHNTVSWYQQALGQGPQFIFQYYREEENGRGNFPPRFSGLQFPNYSSELNVNALELDDSALYLCASSLGVGGGTYEQYFGPGTRLTVT.

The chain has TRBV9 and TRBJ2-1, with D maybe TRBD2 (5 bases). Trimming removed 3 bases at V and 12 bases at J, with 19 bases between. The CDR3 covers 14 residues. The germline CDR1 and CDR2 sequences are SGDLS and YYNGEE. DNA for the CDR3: TGTGCCAGCAGCGCCCCCCCGACGGGATTCGGGCAGTTCTTC. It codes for CASSAPPTGFGQFF.

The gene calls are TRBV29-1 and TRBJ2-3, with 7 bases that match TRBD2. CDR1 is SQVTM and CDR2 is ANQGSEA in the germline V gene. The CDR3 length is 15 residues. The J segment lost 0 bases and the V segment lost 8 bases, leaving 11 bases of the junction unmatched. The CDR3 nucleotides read TGCAGCACTACTCCTTGGGGGGGGAGCACAGATACGCAGTATTTT. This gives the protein CSTTPWGGSTDTQYF.

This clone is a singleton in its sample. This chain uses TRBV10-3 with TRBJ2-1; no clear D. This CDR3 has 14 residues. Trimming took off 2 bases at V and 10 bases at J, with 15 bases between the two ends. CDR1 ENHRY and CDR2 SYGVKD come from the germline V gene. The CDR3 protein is CAISEGSQRREQFF. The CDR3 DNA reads TGTGCCATCAGTGAGGGCTCTCAAAGGAGAGAGCAGTTCTTC.

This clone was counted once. The CDR3, as DNA: TGTGCCAGCAGCGCCCGGGGTAGCGGGGTTTACAATGAGCAGTTCTTC. Residues: CASSARGSGVYNEQFF. The rearrangement links TRBV9 to TRBJ2-1, with 8 positions matching TRBD2. This CDR3 is 16 amino acids long. V shed 3 bases, J shed 4 bases, and the junction held 9 bases outside the gene matches. CDR1 is SGDLS, CDR2 YYNGEE, per germline.